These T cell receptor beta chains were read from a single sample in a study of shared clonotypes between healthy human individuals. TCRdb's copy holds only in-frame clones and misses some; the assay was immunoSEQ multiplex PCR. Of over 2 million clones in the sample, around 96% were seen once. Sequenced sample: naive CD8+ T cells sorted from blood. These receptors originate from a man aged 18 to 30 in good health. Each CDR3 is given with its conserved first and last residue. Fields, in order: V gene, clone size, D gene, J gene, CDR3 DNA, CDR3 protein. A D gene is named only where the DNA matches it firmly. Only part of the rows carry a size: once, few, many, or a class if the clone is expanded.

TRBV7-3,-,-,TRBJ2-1,TGTGCCAGCAGCTTAGGATCGGGGTTCTACAATGAGCAGTTCTTC,CASSLGSGFYNEQFF
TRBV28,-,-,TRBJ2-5,TGTGCCAGCAGTTTATCGACAGCGTACCAAGAGACCCAGTACTTC,CASSLSTAYQETQYF
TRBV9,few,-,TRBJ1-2,TGTGCCAGCAGCGTAGACGGGACCGACTTCTATGGCTACACCTTC,CASSVDGTDFYGYTF
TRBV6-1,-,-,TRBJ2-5,TGTGCCAGCAGTGAAGGGCCCGCGATCCAAGAGACCCAGTACTTC,CASSEGPAIQETQYF
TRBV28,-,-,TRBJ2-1,TGTGCCAGCAGCCCCCGGCACGGCGCGTACAATGAGCAGTTCTTC,CASSPRHGAYNEQFF
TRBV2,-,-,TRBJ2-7,TGTGCCAGTGAGAGACGGACTTATGGCGACGAGCAGTACTTC,CASERRTYGDEQYF
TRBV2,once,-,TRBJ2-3,TGTGCCAGCAGTGACGGAGATACGCAGTATTTT,CASSDGDTQYF
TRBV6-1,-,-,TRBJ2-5,TGTGCCAGCAGTGCTAGACAGATATTAGTGTACCAAGAGACCCAGTACTTC,CASSARQILVYQETQYF
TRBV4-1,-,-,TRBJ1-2,TGCGCCAGCAGCCCTGTCGTAGCTAACTATGGCTACACCTTC,CASSPVVANYGYTF
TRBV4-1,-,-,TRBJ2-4,TGCGCCAGCAGCCTCGACTCCCTGAACATTCAGTACTTC,CASSLDSLNIQYF
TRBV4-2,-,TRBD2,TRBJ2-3,TGTGCCAGCAGCCAAGTATGGCGGGAGACCCTAGATACGCAGTATTTT,CASSQVWRETLDTQYF
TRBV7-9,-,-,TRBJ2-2,TGTGCCAGCAGCTTCCCTAGGGCCACGAGGGAGACCGGGGAGCTATTTTTT,CASSFPRATRETGELFF
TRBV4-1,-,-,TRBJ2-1,TGCGCCAGCAGCCAAGCAGTTTTGGTCGCTGAGCAGTTCTTC,CASSQAVLVAEQFF
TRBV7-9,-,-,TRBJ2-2,TGTGCCAGCAGCGCAGCCGGGACATCGACCGGGGAGCTGTTTTTT,CASSAAGTSTGELFF
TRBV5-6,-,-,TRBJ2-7,TGTGCCAGCAGCTCTGTCGGGGACGACGAGCAGTACTTC,CASSSVGDDEQYF
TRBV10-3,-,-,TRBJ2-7,TGTGCCATCAGTGAGCCCCGACAGGACTCCTACGAGCAGTACTTC,CAISEPRQDSYEQYF
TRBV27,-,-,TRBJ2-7,TGTGCCAGCAGTTTACTCCGTCTACCTACCTACGAGCAGTACTTC,CASSLLRLPTYEQYF
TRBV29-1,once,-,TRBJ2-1,TGCAGCGTTGAGGGACTCCCCGGTAGTGAGCAGTTCTTC,CSVEGLPGSEQFF
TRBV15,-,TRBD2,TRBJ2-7,TGTGCCACCAGCGGAGATAGCGGGGGGGTCTCCTACGAGCAGTACTTC,CATSGDSGGVSYEQYF
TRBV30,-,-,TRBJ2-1,TGTGCCTGGAGTGCTTCCAATGTCGTGCAGTTCTTC,CAWSASNVVQFF
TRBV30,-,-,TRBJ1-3,TGTGCCTGGAAAACAGGGATCTCTGGAAACACCATATATTTT,CAWKTGISGNTIYF
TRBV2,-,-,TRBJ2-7,TGTGCCAGCAGGGATCCTGTACAGGGATTGTCCCCGAAACAGAACTTC,CASRDPVQGLSPKQNF
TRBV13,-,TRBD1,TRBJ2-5,TGTGCCAGCAGCTTACTCGCCTCGACAGGGAATGCAGAGACCCAGTACTTC,CASSLLASTGNAETQYF
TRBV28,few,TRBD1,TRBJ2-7,TGTGCCAGCAGTTTGACAGGGGACGAGCAGTACTTC,CASSLTGDEQYF
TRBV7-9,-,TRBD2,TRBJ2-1,TGTGCCAGCAGCTCACAGACACTAGCGGGAGGTGATGAGCAGTTCTTC,CASSSQTLAGGDEQFF
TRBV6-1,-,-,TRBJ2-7,TGTGCCAGCTCCCTCGAGGGAGCCTACGAGCAGTACTTC,CASSLEGAYEQYF
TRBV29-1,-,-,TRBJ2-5,TGCAGCGGAGACTCCGGGACTCTCCAAGAGACCCAGTACTTC,CSGDSGTLQETQYF
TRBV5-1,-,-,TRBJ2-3,TGCGCCAGCAGCTCACGACTAAGCGGGAGCACAGATACGCAGTATTTT,CASSSRLSGSTDTQYF
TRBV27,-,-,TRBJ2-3,TGTGCCAGCACTCTCGGGGATACGCAGTATTTT,CASTLGDTQYF
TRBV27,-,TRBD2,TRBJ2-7,TGTGCCAGCAGAATGACTAGCGGGACCTCCTACGAGCAGTACTTC,CASRMTSGTSYEQYF
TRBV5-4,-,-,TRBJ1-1,TGTGCCAGCACCTCAACAGGCCAGAACACTGAAGCTTTCTTT,CASTSTGQNTEAFF
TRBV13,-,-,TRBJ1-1,TGTGCCAGCAGCCCCCGAGGGGGGAAGACTGAAGCTTTCTTT,CASSPRGGKTEAFF
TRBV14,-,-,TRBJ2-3,TGTGCCAGCAGCCAAGATTCTTGGAGCGAACTAACTAGCACAGATACGCAGTATTTT,CASSQDSWSELTSTDTQYF
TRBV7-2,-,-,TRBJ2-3,TGTGCCAGCAGCCTCGGGACTTTTCTTAGAGATACGCAGTATTTT,CASSLGTFLRDTQYF
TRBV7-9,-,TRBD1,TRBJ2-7,TGTGCCAGCAGCTCCCCTACCCAGGGGGCGGGGTTTTTTTACGAGCAGTACTTC,CASSSPTQGAGFFYEQYF
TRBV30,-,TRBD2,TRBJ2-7,TGTGCCTGGACCCTAACTCGGACTAGCGGGAACACCTACGAGCAGTACTTC,CAWTLTRTSGNTYEQYF
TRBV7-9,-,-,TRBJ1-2,TGTGCCAGCTCAACCGCCGGGATCGGCTATGGCTACACCTTC,CASSTAGIGYGYTF
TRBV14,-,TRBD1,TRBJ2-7,TGTGCCAGCAGCCAAAGGTTGGGACAGGGTGCCTACGAGCAGTACTTC,CASSQRLGQGAYEQYF
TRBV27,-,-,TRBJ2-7,TGTGCCAGCAGTTTCGGGACCGGGACCGAGCAGTACTTC,CASSFGTGTEQYF
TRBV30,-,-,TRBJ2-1,TGTGCCTGGAGTGGTGGGAATGAGCAGTTCTTC,CAWSGGNEQFF
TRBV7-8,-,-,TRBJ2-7,TGTGCCAGCAGCATTTTAGATGAGGGAGTCTACGAGCAGTACTTC,CASSILDEGVYEQYF
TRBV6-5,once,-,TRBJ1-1,TGTGCCAGCAGCCAGTCGTCCCCCTCGCCGGCTGAAGCTTTCTTT,CASSQSSPSPAEAFF
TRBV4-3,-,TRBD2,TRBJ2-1,TGCGCCAGCAGCCAAGACGAACTAGCGGGGGTACTTGATGAGCAGTTCTTC,CASSQDELAGVLDEQFF
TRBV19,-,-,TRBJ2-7,TGTGCCAGTAGTATTAGGGGGGCGTCCGACGAGCAGTACTTC,CASSIRGASDEQYF
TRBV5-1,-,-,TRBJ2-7,TGCGCCAGCGGCTACCAGGGACGGGACGAGCAGTACTTC,CASGYQGRDEQYF
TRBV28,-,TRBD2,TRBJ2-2,TGTGCCAGCAGTCTCACCGGGACTAGCGCCACCGGGGAGCTGTTTTTT,CASSLTGTSATGELFF
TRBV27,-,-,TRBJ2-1,TGTGCCAGCAACCTGATACCGGGACGCGGGAATGAGCAGTTCTTC,CASNLIPGRGNEQFF
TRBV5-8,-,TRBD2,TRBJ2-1,TGTGCCAGCAGCTTCGGCGGGGGTTACTACAATGAGCAGTTCTTC,CASSFGGGYYNEQFF
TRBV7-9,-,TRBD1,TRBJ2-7,TGTGCCAGCAGCCCAGGTGGACAGGGACAAACCGAGCAGTACTTC,CASSPGGQGQTEQYF
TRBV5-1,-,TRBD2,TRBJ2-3,TGCGCCAGCAGCCCAAGACTAGCGGGAGTAAACACAGATACGCAGTATTTT,CASSPRLAGVNTDTQYF
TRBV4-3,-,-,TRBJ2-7,TGCGCCAGCAGCCAATATGCCCACTACGAGCAGTACTTC,CASSQYAHYEQYF
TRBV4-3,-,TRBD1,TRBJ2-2,TGCGCCAGCAGCCGACTTACAGGGGACACCGGGGAGCTGTTTTTT,CASSRLTGDTGELFF
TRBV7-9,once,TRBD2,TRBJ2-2,TGTGCCAGCAGCTTAGTGCGGCTAGCGGGAGGGCCCGGCGGGGAGCTGTTTTTT,CASSLVRLAGGPGGELFF
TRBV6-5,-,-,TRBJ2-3,TGTGCCAGCAGTCCGACACTAGCCGAGGATACGCAGTATTTT,CASSPTLAEDTQYF
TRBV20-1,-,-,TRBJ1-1,TGCAGTGCTAGATTGAGCACTGAAGCTTTCTTT,CSARLSTEAFF